These T cell receptor beta chains were read from a single sample in a study of T cell responses to AZD1222 COVID-19 vaccine. TCRdb's table, derived via immunoSEQ multiplex PCR, lists solely in-frame clones and lacks some. Here the sample spans about 180,000 clones, around 89% being singletons. This material consisted of peripheral blood, taken 28 days after the second AZD1222 dose. These receptors all stem from an adult who received the AZD1222 COVID-19 vaccine. CDR3s include the opening cysteine and the closing phenylalanine or tryptophan. Fields, in order: J gene, V gene, D gene, CDR3 DNA, CDR3 protein. D genes are given only for firm matches.

>TRBJ2-1|TRBV14|-
TGTGCCAGCAGCCAACGGTACAATGAGCAGTTCTTC
CASSQRYNEQFF
>TRBJ1-5|TRBV7-2|TRBD1
TGTGCCAGCAGCTTAAGGGGACAGGGAGTAAGCAATCAGCCCCAGCATTTT
CASSLRGQGVSNQPQHF
>TRBJ2-1|TRBV7-9|-
TGTGCCAGCAGCCCGAATGCCGGGGCCCCCTACAATGAGCAGTTCTTC
CASSPNAGAPYNEQFF
>TRBJ2-1|TRBV9|-
TGTGCCAGCAGCCCAGAGGGCTGGAATGAGCAGTTCTTC
CASSPEGWNEQFF
>TRBJ1-2|TRBV9|-
TGTGCCAGCAGCGTAGGCTGGGAGTTTGGCTACACCTTC
CASSVGWEFGYTF
>TRBJ2-3|TRBV18|-
TGTGCCAGCTCACCGTCCTCAGATACGCAGTATTTT
CASSPSSDTQYF
>TRBJ2-7|TRBV28|TRBD1
TGTGCCAGCAGTTTCTGGGACAGCTACGAGCAGTACTTC
CASSFWDSYEQYF
>TRBJ1-2|TRBV28|-
TGTGCCAGCAACGGGAGGGGGGGAGAGGATGGCTACACCTTC
CASNGRGGEDGYTF
>TRBJ2-7|TRBV30|TRBD2
TGTGCCCTCTCGGCGGGACTAGCGGGAGGAACCTACGAGCAGTACTTC
CALSAGLAGGTYEQYF
>TRBJ1-1|TRBV7-9|-
TGTGCCAGCAGCCCCATCTTAGGGGGCACTGAAGCTTTCTTT
CASSPILGGTEAFF
>TRBJ2-3|TRBV7-2|TRBD2
TGTGCCAGCAGATTAGCGGGACAAATCACAGATACGCAGTATTTT
CASRLAGQITDTQYF